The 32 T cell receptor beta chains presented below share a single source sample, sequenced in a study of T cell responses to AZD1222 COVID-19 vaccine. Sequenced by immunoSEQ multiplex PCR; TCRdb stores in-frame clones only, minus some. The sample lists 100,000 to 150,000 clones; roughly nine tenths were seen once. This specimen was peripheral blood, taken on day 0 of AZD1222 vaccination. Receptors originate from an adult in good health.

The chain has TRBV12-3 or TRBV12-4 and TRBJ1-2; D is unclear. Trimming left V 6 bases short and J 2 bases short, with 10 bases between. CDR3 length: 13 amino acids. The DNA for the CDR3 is TGTGCCAGCAGGGCAGACCAAAACTATGGCTACACCTTC. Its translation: CASRADQNYGYTF.

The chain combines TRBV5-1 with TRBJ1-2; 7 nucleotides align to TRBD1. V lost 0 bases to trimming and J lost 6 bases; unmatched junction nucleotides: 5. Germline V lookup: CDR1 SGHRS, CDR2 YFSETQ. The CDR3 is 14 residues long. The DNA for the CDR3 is TGCGCCAGCAGCTTGGACAGGGGAGGCGATGGCTACACCTTC. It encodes CASSLDRGGDGYTF.

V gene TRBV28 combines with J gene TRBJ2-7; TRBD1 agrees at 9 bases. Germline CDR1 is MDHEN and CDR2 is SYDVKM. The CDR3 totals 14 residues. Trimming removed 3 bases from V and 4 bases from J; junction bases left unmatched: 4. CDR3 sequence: CASSFTGGRYEQYF. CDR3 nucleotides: TGTGCCAGCAGTTTCACAGGGGGCCGGTACGAGCAGTACTTC.

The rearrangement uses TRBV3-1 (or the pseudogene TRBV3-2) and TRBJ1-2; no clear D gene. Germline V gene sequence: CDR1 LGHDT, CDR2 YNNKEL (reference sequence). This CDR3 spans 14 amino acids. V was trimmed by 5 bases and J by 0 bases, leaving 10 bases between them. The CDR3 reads CASSAARANYGYTF. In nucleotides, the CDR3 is TGTGCCAGCAGCGCGGCTAGGGCTAACTATGGCTACACCTTC.

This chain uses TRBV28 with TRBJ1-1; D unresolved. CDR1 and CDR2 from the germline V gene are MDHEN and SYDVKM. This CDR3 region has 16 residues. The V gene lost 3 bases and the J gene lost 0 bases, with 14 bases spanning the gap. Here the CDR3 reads CASSLVKSPMNTEAFF. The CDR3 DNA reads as TGTGCCAGCAGTTTGGTTAAGAGTCCCATGAACACTGAAGCTTTCTTT.

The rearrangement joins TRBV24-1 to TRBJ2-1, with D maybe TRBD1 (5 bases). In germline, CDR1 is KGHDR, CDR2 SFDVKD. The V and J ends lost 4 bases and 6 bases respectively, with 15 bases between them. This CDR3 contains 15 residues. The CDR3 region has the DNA TGTGCCACCAGTGACTCCGACAGAGCTTCCAATGAGCAGTTCTTC. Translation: CATSDSDRASNEQFF.

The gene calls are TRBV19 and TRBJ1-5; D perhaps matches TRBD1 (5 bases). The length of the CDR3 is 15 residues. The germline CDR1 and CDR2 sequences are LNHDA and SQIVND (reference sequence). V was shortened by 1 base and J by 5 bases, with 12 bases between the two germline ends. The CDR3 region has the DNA TGTGCCAGTAGTATAGTACGGCAGGGATATCAGCCCCAGCATTTT. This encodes CASSIVRQGYQPQHF.

The CDR3 spells CASSNRVASGNSEQFF. In nucleotides, the CDR3 is TGTGCCAGTAGTAATAGGGTCGCTAGCGGGAACAGTGAGCAGTTCTTC. The chain carries TRBV19 and TRBJ2-1; 9 nucleotides align to TRBD2. CDR3 length equals 16 residues. The germline V gene has CDR1 LNHDA and CDR2 SQIVND (reference sequence). V lost 4 bases to trimming and J lost 9 bases; unmatched junction nucleotides: 13.

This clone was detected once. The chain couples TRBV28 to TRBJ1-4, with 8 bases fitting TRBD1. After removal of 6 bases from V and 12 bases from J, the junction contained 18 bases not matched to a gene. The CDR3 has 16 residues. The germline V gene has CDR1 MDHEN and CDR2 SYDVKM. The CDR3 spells CASRRRQGRFGVELFF. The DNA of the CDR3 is TGTGCCAGCAGGCGTCGACAGGGGCGGTTTGGGGTGGAACTGTTTTTT.

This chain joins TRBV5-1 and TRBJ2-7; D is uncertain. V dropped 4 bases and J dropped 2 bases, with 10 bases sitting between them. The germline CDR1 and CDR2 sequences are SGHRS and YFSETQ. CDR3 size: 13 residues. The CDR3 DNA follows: TGCGCCAGCAGCCCGGAACAGACCTACGAGCAGTACTTC. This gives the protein CASSPEQTYEQYF.

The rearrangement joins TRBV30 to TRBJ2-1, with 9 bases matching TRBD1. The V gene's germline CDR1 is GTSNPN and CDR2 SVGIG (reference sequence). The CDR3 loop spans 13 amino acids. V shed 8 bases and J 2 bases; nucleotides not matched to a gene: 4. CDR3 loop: CATYRGPYNEQFF. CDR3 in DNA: TGTGCCACGTACAGGGGGCCCTACAATGAGCAGTTCTTC.

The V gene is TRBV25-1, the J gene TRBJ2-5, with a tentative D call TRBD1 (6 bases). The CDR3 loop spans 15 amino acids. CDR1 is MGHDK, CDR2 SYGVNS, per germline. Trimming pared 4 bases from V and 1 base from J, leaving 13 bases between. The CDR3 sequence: CASSGTGQPQETQYF. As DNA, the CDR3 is TGTGCCAGCAGTGGAACCGGACAGCCCCAAGAGACCCAGTACTTC.

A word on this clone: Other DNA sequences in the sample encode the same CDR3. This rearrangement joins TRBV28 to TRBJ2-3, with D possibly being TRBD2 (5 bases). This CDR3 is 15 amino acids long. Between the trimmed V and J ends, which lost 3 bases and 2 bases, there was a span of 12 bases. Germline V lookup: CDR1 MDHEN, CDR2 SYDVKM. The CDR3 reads CASSFRDPLTDTQYF. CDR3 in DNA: TGTGCCAGCAGTTTCCGGGATCCCCTCACAGATACGCAGTATTTT.

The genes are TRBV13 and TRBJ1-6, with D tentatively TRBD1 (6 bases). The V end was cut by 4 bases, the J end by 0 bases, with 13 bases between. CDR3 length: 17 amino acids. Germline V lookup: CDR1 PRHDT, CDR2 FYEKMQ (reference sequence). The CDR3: CASSSRGLSSYNSPLHF. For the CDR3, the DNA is TGTGCCAGCAGCTCCAGGGGCCTAAGCTCCTATAATTCACCCCTCCACTTT. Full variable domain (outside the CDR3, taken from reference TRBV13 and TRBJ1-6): AAGVIQSPRHLIKEKRETATLKCYPIPRHDTVYWYQQGPGQDPQFLISFYEKMQSDKGSIPDRFSAQQFSDYHSELNMSSLELGDSALYFCASSSRGLSSYNSPLHFGNGTRLTVT.

In DNA, the CDR3 is TGTGCCAGCAGAGAAAAGGCAGGGGGCGCCAAAAACATTCAGTACTTC. Protein product: CASREKAGGAKNIQYF. The rearrangement uses TRBV6-1 and TRBJ2-4; 8 bases fit TRBD1. V shed 6 bases and J 1 base; nucleotides not matched to a gene: 8. The CDR3 sequence is 16 residues long. Germline CDR1 is MNHNS and CDR2 is SASEGT.

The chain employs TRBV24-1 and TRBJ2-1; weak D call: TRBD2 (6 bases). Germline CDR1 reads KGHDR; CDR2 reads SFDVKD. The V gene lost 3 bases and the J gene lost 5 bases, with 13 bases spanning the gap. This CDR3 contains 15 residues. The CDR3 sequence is CATSDLSGVHNEQFF. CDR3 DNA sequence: TGTGCCACCAGTGATCTCTCGGGGGTACACAATGAGCAGTTCTTC.

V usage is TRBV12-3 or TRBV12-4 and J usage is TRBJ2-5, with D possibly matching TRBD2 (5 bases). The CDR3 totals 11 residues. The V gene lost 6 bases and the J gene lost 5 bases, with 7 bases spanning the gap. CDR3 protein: CASRDFETQYF. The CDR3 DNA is TGTGCCAGCAGGGACTTTGAGACCCAGTACTTC.

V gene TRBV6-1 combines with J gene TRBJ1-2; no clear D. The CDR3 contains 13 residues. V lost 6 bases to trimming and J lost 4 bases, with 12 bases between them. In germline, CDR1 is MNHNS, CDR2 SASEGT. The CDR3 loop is CASRDPRAYGYTF. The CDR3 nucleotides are TGTGCCAGCAGGGACCCGAGGGCCTATGGCTACACCTTC.

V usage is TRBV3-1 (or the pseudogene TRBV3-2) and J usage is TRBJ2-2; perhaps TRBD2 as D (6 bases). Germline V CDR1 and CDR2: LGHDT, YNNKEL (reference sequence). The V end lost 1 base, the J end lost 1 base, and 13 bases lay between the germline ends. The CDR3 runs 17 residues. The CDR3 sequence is CASSQVWWEVNTGELFF. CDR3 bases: TGTGCCAGCAGCCAAGTGTGGTGGGAGGTGAACACCGGGGAGCTGTTTTTT.

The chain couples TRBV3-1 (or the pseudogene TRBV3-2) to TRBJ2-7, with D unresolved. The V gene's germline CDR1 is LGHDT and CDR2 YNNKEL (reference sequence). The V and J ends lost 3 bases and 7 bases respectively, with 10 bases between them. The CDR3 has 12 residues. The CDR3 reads CASSHSAGEQYF. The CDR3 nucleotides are TGTGCCAGCAGCCATTCTGCTGGGGAGCAGTACTTC.

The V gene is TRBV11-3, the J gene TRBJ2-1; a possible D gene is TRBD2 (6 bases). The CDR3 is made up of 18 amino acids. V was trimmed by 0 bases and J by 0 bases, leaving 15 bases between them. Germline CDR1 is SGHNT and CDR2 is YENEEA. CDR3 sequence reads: CASSLDQAGSSSYNEQFF. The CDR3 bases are TGTGCCAGCAGCTTAGACCAGGCGGGATCGAGCTCCTACAATGAGCAGTTCTTC.

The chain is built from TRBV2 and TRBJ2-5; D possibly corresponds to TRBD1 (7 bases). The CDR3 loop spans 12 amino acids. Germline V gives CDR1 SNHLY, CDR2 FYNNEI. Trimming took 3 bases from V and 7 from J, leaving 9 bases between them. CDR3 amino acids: CASSEQGGTQYF. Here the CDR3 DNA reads TGTGCCAGCAGTGAGCAGGGGGGGACCCAGTACTTC.

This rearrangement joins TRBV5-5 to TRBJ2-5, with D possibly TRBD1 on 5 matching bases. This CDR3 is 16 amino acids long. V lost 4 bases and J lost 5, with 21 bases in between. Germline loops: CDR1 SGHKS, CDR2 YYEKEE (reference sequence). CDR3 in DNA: TGTGCCAGCAGCCCCTACCAAGGCAGGGATATGGAGACCCAGTACTTC. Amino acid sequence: CASSPYQGRDMETQYF.

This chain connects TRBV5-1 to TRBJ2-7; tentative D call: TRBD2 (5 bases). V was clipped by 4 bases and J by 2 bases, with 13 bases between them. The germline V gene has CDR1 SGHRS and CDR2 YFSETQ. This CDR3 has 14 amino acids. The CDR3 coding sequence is TGCGCCAGCAGCGGACCGAGGGTTCCCTACGAGCAGTACTTC. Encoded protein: CASSGPRVPYEQYF.

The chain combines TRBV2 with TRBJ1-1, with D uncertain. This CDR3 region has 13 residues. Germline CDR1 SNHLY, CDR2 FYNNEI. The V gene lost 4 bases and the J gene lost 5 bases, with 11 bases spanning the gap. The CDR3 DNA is TGTGCCAGCAGTGCCTCCCAGAGAACTGAAGCTTTCTTT. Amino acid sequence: CASSASQRTEAFF. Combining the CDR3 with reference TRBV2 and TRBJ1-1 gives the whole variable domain EPEVTQTPSHQVTQMGQEVILRCVPISNHLYFYWYRQILGQKVEFLVSFYNNEISEKSEIFDDQFSVERPDGSNFTLKIRSTKLEDSAMYFCASSASQRTEAFFGQGTRLTVV.

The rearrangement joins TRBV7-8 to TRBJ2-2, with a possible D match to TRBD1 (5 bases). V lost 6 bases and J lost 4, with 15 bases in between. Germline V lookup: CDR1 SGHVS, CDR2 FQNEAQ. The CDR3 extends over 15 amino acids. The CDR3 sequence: CASRSGNGPTGELFF. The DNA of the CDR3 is TGTGCCAGCAGGTCAGGGAACGGACCCACCGGGGAGCTGTTTTTT. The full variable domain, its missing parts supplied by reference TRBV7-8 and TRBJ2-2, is GAGVSQSPRYKVAKRGQDVALRCDPISGHVSLFWYQQALGQGPEFLTYFQNEAQLDKSGLPSDRFFAERPEGSVSTLKIQRTQQEDSAVYLCASRSGNGPTGELFFGEGSRLTVL.

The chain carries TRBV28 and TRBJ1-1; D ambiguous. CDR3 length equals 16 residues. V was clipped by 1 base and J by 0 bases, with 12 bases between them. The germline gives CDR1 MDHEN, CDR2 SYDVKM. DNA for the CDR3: TGTGCCAGCAGTTTATCCATTCCTCGTGTGAACACTGAAGCTTTCTTT. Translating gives CASSLSIPRVNTEAFF.

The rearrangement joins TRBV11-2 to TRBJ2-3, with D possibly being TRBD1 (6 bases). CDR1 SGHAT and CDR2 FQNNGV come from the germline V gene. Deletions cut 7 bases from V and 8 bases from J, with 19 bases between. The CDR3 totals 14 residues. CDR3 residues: CASTPGAVPGTQYF. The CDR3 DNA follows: TGTGCCAGCACCCCAGGGGCTGTCCCTGGTACGCAGTATTTT.

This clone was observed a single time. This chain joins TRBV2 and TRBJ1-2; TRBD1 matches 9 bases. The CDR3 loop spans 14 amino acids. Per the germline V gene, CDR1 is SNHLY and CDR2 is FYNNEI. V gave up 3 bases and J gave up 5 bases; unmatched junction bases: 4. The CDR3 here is CASSEDRGDYGYTF. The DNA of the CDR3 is TGTGCCAGCAGTGAGGACAGGGGAGATTATGGCTACACCTTC.

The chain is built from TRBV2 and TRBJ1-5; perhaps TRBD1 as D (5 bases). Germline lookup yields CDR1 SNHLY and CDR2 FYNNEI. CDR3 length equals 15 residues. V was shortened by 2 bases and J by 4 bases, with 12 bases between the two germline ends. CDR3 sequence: CASSEIFKGNQPQHF. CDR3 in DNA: TGTGCCAGCAGTGAAATTTTTAAGGGGAATCAGCCCCAGCATTTT.

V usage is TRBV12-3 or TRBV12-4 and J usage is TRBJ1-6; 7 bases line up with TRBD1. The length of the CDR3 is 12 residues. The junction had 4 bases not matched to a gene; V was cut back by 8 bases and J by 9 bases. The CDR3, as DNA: TGTGCCAGCCGGGACAGTAGTTCACCCCTCCACTTT. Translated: CASRDSSSPLHF.

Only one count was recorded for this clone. This CDR3 reads CASSHETGGDIYGYTF. CDR3 nucleotides: TGTGCCAGCAGCCACGAGACAGGGGGCGATATCTATGGCTACACCTTC. The chain has TRBV3-1 (or the pseudogene TRBV3-2) and TRBJ1-2; 10 nucleotides match TRBD1. The CDR3 extends over 16 amino acids. The V and J ends lost 3 bases and 4 bases, in that order; junction bases with no gene match: 8. Germline CDR1 is LGHDT and CDR2 is YNNKEL (reference sequence).